The rows below give T cell receptor beta chains drawn from one sample of a study of cytomegalovirus exposure and HLA in healthy donors. Libraries were prepared by immunoSEQ multiplex PCR; TCRdb keeps only in-frame clonotypes and omits some of them. In the table there are around 180,000 clones, about 65% of which are singletons. What was sequenced was PBMCs. The receptors stem from a girl under 18 in good health and CMV-seronegative. Both conserved end residues are part of each CDR3.

TRBV7-6 | CASSLSGLYEQYF
TRBV6-1 | CASSEIPGGIGNQPQHF
TRBV27 | CASSFAVGSGETQYF
TRBV5-6 | CASSFWQGNYGYTF
TRBV10-3 | CAISGGSRGETQYF
TRBV30 | CAWSVEGAGSPLHF
TRBV7-9 | CASRRGSGNTIYF
TRBV19 | CATYGRTNEKLFF
TRBV7-2 | CASSFTGMSSYNSPLHF
TRBV27 | CASTRTGGGETQYF
TRBV15 | CAKISPGTPQYF
TRBV5-1 | CASSWSGTQDNSPLHF
TRBV7-6 | CASSGRQGRTGNTIYF
TRBV29-1 | CSVVGAYGYTF
TRBV7-6 | CASSLAGTSGEQFF
TRBV11-2 | CASSLDLGGGAYEQYF
TRBV7-9 | CASSGIAGPHYEQYF
TRBV5-6 | CASRGSGEQYF
TRBV11-2 | CASSLSGRGNSPLHF
TRBV5-1 | CASSTTGMNTEAFF
TRBV4-2 | CASSRIVQLGTDTQYF
TRBV6-1 | CASSEGPTEAFF
TRBV5-1 | CASSFGADRNYNEQFF
TRBV7-7 | CASSSTAHSNQPQHF
TRBV4-1 | CASSQDPAPGAYGYTF
TRBV2 | CASSEFDSYEQYF
TRBV6-1 | CASSRSTGVTEAFF
TRBV6-5 | CASSPRQGAGWELFF
TRBV2 | CASSEGGGYGYTF
TRBV18 | CASSPGQGEVALDTQYF
TRBV7-9 | CASSLDRYYEQYF
TRBV5-1 | CASSVAPGNEQFF
TRBV11-3 | CASSSQTHTEAFF
TRBV19 | CASSTGTGNYNEQFF
TRBV6-1 | CASSEGAGSNQPQHF
TRBV6-1 | CASSEAVDTSYEQYF
TRBV7-9 | CASSPISHTKGDF
TRBV15 | CATSRERGAGANVLTF